The TCR beta chain described here comes from a study of shared T cell receptors in the human thymus. The CDR3 covers 13 residues. Germline lookup yields CDR1 KGHSH and CDR2 LQKENI. V lost 3 bases, J lost 6 bases, and 9 bases lay in between. Profiled with immunoSEQ multiplex PCR; TCRdb holds only in-frame clones, not every one. The sample lists under 700,000 clones, approximately 80% occurring once. The same sample was also studied in work on human thymus T cells. That paper states: Having corrective surgery for congenital heart defects, healthy Finnish infants were the ones who donated. The study used thymus tissue resected during corrective heart surgery. Gene usage for V and J segments appeared biased in thymic and blood repertoires. There were highly overlapping thymic repertoires among unrelated individuals, as related research reported.

The sample comprised thymocytes. The V call is TRBV18, the J call TRBJ2-1; D is unclear. This sequence was found in a boy less than two years old with a congenital heart defect. The CDR3 spells CASSPVLANEQFF. As DNA, the CDR3 is TGTGCCAGCTCACCTGTGTTGGCCAATGAGCAGTTCTTC.